Presented here are 21 T cell receptor beta chains from one specimen sequenced in a study of cytomegalovirus exposure and HLA in healthy donors. The primer mix had 60 Vbeta and 13 Jbeta primers. The assay was immunoSEQ multiplex PCR, and TCRdb's table has in-frame clones only and misses some. The sample holds some 110,000 clones, about 80% seen once. Sequencing was performed on PBMCs. The receptors come from a man aged 25 to 40 in good health and CMV-seropositive.

The CDR3 DNA is TGTGCCAGCAGTACCGGGTCCGTAGCGCAGTATTTT. Translation gives CASSTGSVAQYF. The rearrangement joins TRBV28 to TRBJ2-3; D is ambiguous. CDR3 length: 12 residues. The germline V gene has CDR1 MDHEN and CDR2 SYDVKM. V was pared by 5 bases and J by 10 bases, with 13 bases between.

This rearrangement joins TRBV2 to TRBJ2-2; no clear D. The ends were cut back, 4 bases at V and 8 bases at J, with 17 bases in the middle. This CDR3 has 15 amino acids. The germline V gene has CDR1 SNHLY and CDR2 FYNNEI. The CDR3 here is CASSVENAAQGELFF. In DNA form, the CDR3 reads TGTGCCAGCAGTGTGGAGAACGCGGCCCAAGGGGAGCTGTTTTTT.

The rearrangement links TRBV4-2 to TRBJ2-3; tentative D call: TRBD2 (7 bases). The CDR3 has 18 residues. V lost 5 bases to trimming and J lost 2 bases, with 23 bases between them. Germline CDR1 is LGHNA and CDR2 is YNFKEQ. CDR3 coding DNA: TGTGCCAGCAGCTCGGGGGGAGGTTATCGGGGGGCCACAGATACGCAGTATTTT. It translates to CASSSGGGYRGATDTQYF.

The rearrangement links TRBV2 to TRBJ2-7; 12 bases match TRBD1. This CDR3 contains 14 residues. The ends lost 6 bases at V and 6 bases at J; junction bases unmatched: 6. The germline V gene encodes CDR1 SNHLY and CDR2 FYNNEI. The CDR3 DNA reads TGTGCCAGCAGGGGGGGGACAGGGGGCGGCGAGCAGTACTTC. Translation gives CASRGGTGGGEQYF.

The V call is TRBV7-2, the J call TRBJ2-3; 9 bases fit TRBD2. CDR3 size: 17 residues. CDR1 SGHTA and CDR2 FQGNSA come from the germline V gene. Losses at the gene ends were 5 bases for V and 2 bases for J; bases not matched to a gene: 11. CDR3 in DNA: TGTGCCAGCAGCCCTAGGGGGCTAGCGGGGAACACAGATACGCAGTATTTT. This gives the protein CASSPRGLAGNTDTQYF.

This sequence joins TRBV29-1 and TRBJ1-1; 8 bases are a match to TRBD1. The germline gives CDR1 SQVTM, CDR2 ANQGSEA. The V segment lost 7 bases and the J segment 1 base; nucleotides outside the gene matches: 5. This CDR3 comprises 13 residues. The DNA of the CDR3 is TGCAGCGCCGGACAGGGATCGAACACTGAAGCTTTCTTT. This gives the protein CSAGQGSNTEAFF.

The chain joins TRBV7-3 to TRBJ2-1; TRBD2 matches at 8 bases. The CDR3 has 15 amino acids. Germline CDR1 is SGHTA and CDR2 is FQGTGA. V lost 4 bases, J lost 0 bases, and 2 bases stayed unmatched. In DNA, the CDR3 is TGTGCCAGCAGCTCAACTAGCGGCTCCTACAATGAGCAGTTCTTC. Residues: CASSSTSGSYNEQFF.

The rearrangement uses TRBV27 and TRBJ2-5; possibly TRBD1 for D (6 bases). In germline, CDR1 is MNHEY, CDR2 SMNVEV (reference sequence). The CDR3 spans 15 residues. Deletions cut 3 bases from V and 1 base from J, with 12 bases between. The CDR3 sequence is CASSFFPDSQETQYF. The CDR3 bases are TGTGCCAGCAGTTTTTTCCCGGACAGCCAAGAGACCCAGTACTTC.

The V call is TRBV19, the J call TRBJ1-5; D gene uncertain. The germline V and J ends were trimmed by 4 bases and 0 bases, with 13 bases remaining between them. The CDR3 totals 16 residues. Germline CDR1 is LNHDA and CDR2 is SQIVND (reference sequence). CDR3 in amino acids: CASSRGGGISNQPQHF. CDR3 nucleotides: TGTGCCAGTAGTAGGGGAGGCGGAATTAGCAATCAGCCCCAGCATTTT.

This clone occurred once. The J gene is TRBJ2-1, the V gene TRBV11-3; TRBD2 matches at 14 bases. CDR3 length equals 17 residues. Germline V gives CDR1 SGHNT, CDR2 YENEEA. V was clipped by 4 bases and J by 4 bases; unmatched bases: 6. CDR3 region: CASSSPRTSGGYNEQFF. The CDR3 DNA sequence: TGTGCCAGCAGCTCGCCTCGGACTAGCGGGGGGTACAATGAGCAGTTCTTC.

Only one count was recorded for this clone. V usage is TRBV30 and J usage is TRBJ1-1; weak D call: TRBD1 (6 bases). In germline, CDR1 is GTSNPN, CDR2 SVGIG (reference sequence). The CDR3 has 15 residues. Trimming cost V 4 bases and J 5 bases, with 20 bases left between them. CDR3 nucleotide sequence: TGTGCCTGGACTAACAAGGGGACATTTAGTACTGAAGCTTTCTTT. Amino acid sequence: CAWTNKGTFSTEAFF.

The CDR3 DNA is TGTGCCTGGAGTCCGACTAGCGGGAGGCTCGGGATCTCAGATACGCAGTATTTT. Amino acids: CAWSPTSGRLGISDTQYF. The V call is TRBV30, the J call TRBJ2-3; 13 bases map to TRBD2. Per germline, CDR1 GTSNPN and CDR2 SVGIG (reference sequence). Trimming removed 2 bases from V and 4 bases from J; junction bases left unmatched: 12. This CDR3 is 18 amino acids long.

This clone was seen more than once but under ten times. Here the CDR3 DNA reads TGTGCCAGCAGCTTGTCTTGGGACATCTATGGCTACACCTTC. This translates into CASSLSWDIYGYTF. This rearrangement joins TRBV5-6 to TRBJ1-2; weak D call: TRBD1 (6 bases). The CDR3 loop spans 14 amino acids. Germline lookup yields CDR1 SGHDT and CDR2 YYEEEE. V lost 1 base, J lost 4 bases, and 11 bases lay in between.

This clone was seen more than once but under ten times. This chain's CDR3 is CASSRLMTSGREDTQYF. The CDR3 DNA reads TGCGCCAGCAGCCGCCTGATGACTAGCGGGAGGGAAGATACGCAGTATTTT. The rearrangement uses TRBV5-1 and TRBJ2-3; 14 nucleotides line up with TRBD2. Germline CDR1 and CDR2: SGHRS and YFSETQ. The CDR3 covers 17 residues. V lost 4 bases to trimming and J lost 5 bases; unmatched junction nucleotides: 9.

V and J are TRBV4-3 and TRBJ2-7; 8 bases match TRBD2. J lost 0 bases, V lost 0 bases, and 10 bases had no gene match. The CDR3 is 18 amino acids. Germline CDR1 is LGHNA and CDR2 is YSLEER. Written as DNA, the CDR3 is TGCGCCAGCAGCCAAGAGCCCCCCCTAGCGGGCAGCTCCTACGAGCAGTACTTC. Encoded protein: CASSQEPPLAGSSYEQYF.

The chain combines TRBV9 with TRBJ2-1, with TRBD2 matching 7 bases. The CDR3 runs to 12 residues. Germline CDR1 and CDR2: SGDLS and YYNGEE. The V segment lost 7 bases and the J segment 7 bases; nucleotides outside the gene matches: 5. CDR3 sequence: CASGGVRNEQFF. The CDR3 bases are TGTGCCAGCGGGGGGGTAAGAAATGAGCAGTTCTTC.

This sequence joins TRBV5-5 and TRBJ1-2, with 10 nucleotides matching TRBD1. CDR1 is SGHKS and CDR2 is YYEKEE in the germline V gene (reference sequence). The V segment lost 4 bases and the J segment 2 bases; nucleotides outside the gene matches: 8. The CDR3 totals 16 residues. The CDR3 sequence is CASSTRTGGTNYGYTF. DNA of the CDR3: TGTGCCAGCAGCACGCGGACAGGGGGGACCAACTATGGCTACACCTTC.

The chain recombines TRBV7-8 with TRBJ1-3, with unresolved D. The CDR3 has 16 amino acids. With 0 bases removed from V and 0 bases from J, the gap between germline ends came to 9 bases. The germline CDR1 and CDR2 sequences are SGHVS and FQNEAQ. The CDR3 bases are TGTGCCAGCAGCTTAGCGCACGGGAGCTCTGGAAACACCATATATTTT. Protein sequence: CASSLAHGSSGNTIYF.

The rearrangement links TRBV7-2 to TRBJ2-7; 7 bases agree with TRBD1. This CDR3 is 16 amino acids long. The trim removed 1 base at V and 4 bases at J, leaving 10 bases unmatched. Germline CDR1 reads SGHTA; CDR2 reads FQGNSA. The CDR3, as DNA: TGTGCCAGCAGCTTAGAAGCGGCAGGGGGTTTTTACGAGCAGTACTTC. It is translated as CASSLEAAGGFYEQYF.

This clone has only a few counts. The chain recombines TRBV2 with TRBJ2-4; a possible D gene is TRBD1 (7 bases). Between the trimmed V and J ends, which lost 6 bases and 12 bases, there was a span of 18 bases. This CDR3 is 13 amino acids long. Per the germline V gene, CDR1 is SNHLY and CDR2 is FYNNEI. CDR3 residues: CASSTARGVSQYF. The CDR3 nucleotides read TGTGCCAGCAGCACCGCCAGGGGGGTCAGTCAGTACTTC.

The rearrangement links TRBV5-1 to TRBJ2-1; D may be TRBD2 (5 bases). The germline CDR1 and CDR2 sequences are SGHRS and YFSETQ. The V end lost 2 bases, the J end lost 0 bases, and 6 bases lay between the germline ends. The CDR3 contains 14 residues. The DNA of the CDR3 is TGCGCCAGCAGCTTTGGGAGCTCCTACAATGAGCAGTTCTTC. Its protein product is CASSFGSSYNEQFF.